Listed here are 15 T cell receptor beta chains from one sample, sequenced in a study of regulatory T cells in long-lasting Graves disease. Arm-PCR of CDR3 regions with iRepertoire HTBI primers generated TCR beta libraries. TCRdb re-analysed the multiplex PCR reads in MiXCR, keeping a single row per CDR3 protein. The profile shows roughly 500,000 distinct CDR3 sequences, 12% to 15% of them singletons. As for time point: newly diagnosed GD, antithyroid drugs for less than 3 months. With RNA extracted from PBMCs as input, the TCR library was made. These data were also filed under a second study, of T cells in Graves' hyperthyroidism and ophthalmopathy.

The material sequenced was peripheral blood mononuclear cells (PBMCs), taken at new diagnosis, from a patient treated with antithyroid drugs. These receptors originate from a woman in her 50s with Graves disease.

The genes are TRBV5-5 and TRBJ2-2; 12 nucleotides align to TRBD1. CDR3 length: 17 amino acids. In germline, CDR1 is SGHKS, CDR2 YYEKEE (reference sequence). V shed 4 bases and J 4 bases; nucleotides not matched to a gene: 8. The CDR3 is CASSPWDRGQVTGELFF. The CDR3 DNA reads TGTGCCAGCAGCCCCTGGGACAGGGGGCAGGTCACCGGGGAGCTGTTTTTT. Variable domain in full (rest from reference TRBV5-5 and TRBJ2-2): DAGVTQSPTHLIKTRGQQVTLRCSPISGHKSVSWYQQVLGQGPQFIFQYYEKEERGRGNFPDRFSARQFPNYSSELNVNALLLGDSALYLCASSPWDRGQVTGELFFGEGSRLTVL.

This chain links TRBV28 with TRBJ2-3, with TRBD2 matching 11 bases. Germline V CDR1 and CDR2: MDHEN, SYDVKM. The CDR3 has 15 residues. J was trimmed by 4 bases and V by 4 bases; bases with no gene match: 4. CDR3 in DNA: TGTGCCAGCAGTTCGACTAGCGGGAATGCAGATACGCAGTATTTT. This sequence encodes CASSSTSGNADTQYF.

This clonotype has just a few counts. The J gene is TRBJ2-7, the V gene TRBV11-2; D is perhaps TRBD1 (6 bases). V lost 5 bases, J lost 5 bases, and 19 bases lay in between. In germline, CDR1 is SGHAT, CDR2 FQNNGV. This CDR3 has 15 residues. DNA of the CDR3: TGTGCCAGCAGCCAAGATGTCGCTGCAGGGGACGAGCAGTACTTC. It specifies CASSQDVAAGDEQYF.

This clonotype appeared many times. CDR3 residues: CASSFETSGITSYNEQFF. The CDR3 DNA reads as TGTGCCAGCAGTTTCGAGACTAGCGGGATTACCTCCTACAATGAGCAGTTCTTC. The chain joins TRBV12-3 or TRBV12-4 to TRBJ2-1; 11 positions match TRBD2. This CDR3 spans 18 amino acids. After removal of 3 bases from V and 0 bases from J, the junction contained 7 bases not matched to a gene.

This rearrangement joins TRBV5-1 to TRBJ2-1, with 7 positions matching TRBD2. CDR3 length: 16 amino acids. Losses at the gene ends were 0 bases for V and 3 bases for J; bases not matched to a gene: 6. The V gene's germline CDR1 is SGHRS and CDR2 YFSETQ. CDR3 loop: CASSLDPGLLYNEQFF. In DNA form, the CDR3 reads TGCGCCAGCAGCTTGGACCCGGGACTACTCTACAATGAGCAGTTCTTC.

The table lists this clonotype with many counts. CDR3 nucleotides: TGTGCCAGCAGTTCCCGACAGGGCTCCTATAATTCACCCCTCCACTTT. It translates to CASSSRQGSYNSPLHF. The chain links TRBV28 to TRBJ1-6, with 7 bases aligning to TRBD1. V lost 4 bases and J lost 0; bases outside the gene matches: 3. Germline V gene sequence: CDR1 MDHEN, CDR2 SYDVKM. The CDR3 is 16 residues long.

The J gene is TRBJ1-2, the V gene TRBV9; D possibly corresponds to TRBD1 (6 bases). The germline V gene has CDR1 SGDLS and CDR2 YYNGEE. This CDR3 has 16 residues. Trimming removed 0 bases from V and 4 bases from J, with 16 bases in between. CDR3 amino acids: CASSVGGGRFAYGYTF. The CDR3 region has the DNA TGTGCCAGCAGCGTAGGGGGGGGCAGGTTTGCCTATGGCTACACCTTC.

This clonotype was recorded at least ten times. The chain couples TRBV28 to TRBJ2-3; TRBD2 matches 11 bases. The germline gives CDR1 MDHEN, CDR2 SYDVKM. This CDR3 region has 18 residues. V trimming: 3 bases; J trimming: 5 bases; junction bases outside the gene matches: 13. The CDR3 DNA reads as TGTGCCAGCAGTTTGGGAACCGGTAGCGGGAGGGTGAGAGATACGCAGTATTTT. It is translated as CASSLGTGSGRVRDTQYF.

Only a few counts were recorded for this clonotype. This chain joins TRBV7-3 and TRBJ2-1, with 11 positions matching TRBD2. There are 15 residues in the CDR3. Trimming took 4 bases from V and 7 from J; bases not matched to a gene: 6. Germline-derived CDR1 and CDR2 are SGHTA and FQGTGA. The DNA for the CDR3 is TGTGCCAGCAGCTCCACTAGCGGGAGATTTAATGAGCAGTTCTTC. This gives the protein CASSSTSGRFNEQFF.

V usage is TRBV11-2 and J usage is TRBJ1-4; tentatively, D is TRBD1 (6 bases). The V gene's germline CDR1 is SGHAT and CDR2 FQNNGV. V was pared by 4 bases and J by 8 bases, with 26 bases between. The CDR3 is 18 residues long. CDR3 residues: CASSSPVGDLRGGEKLFF. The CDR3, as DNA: TGTGCCAGCAGCTCCCCGGTCGGGGACTTGAGGGGGGGCGAAAAACTGTTTTTT.

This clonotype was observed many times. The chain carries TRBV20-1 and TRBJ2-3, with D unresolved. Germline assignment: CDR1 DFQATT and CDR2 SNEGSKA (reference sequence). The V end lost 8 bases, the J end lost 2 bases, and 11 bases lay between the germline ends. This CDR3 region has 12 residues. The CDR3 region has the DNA TGCAGTACTTTGCCCAACACAGATACGCAGTATTTT. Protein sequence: CSTLPNTDTQYF.

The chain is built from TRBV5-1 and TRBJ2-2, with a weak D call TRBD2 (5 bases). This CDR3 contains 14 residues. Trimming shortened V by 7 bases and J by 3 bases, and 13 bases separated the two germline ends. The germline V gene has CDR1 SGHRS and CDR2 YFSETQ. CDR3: CASQTRGYTGELFF. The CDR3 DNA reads TGCGCCAGCCAAACTCGGGGTTACACCGGGGAGCTGTTTTTT.

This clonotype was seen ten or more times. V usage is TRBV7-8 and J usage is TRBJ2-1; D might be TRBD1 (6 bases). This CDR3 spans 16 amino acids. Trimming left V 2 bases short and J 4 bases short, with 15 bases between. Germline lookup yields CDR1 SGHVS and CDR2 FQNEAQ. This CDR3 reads CASSLLEETGYNEQFF. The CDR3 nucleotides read TGTGCCAGCAGCTTATTGGAGGAGACAGGATACAATGAGCAGTTCTTC.

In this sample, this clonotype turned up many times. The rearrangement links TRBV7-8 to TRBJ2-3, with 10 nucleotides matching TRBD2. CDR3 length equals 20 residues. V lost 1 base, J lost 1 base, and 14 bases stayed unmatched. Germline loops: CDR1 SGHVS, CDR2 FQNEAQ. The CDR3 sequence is CASSLDRAGGPKGGTDTQYF. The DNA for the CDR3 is TGTGCCAGCAGCTTAGATCGAGCGGGAGGGCCGAAAGGTGGCACAGATACGCAGTATTTT.

CDR3 protein: CASSVGGRADSPLHF. Written as DNA, the CDR3 is TGCGCCAGCAGCGTTGGGGGGAGGGCCGATTCACCCCTCCACTTT. The chain couples TRBV5-1 to TRBJ1-6; D is perhaps TRBD1 (5 bases). The germline V gene has CDR1 SGHRS and CDR2 YFSETQ. Between the trimmed V and J ends, which lost 4 bases and 8 bases, there was a span of 16 bases. There are 15 residues in the CDR3.